Shown below are 25 T cell receptor beta chains from a single sample sequenced in a study of blood T cells in healthy people across ages. The authors ran a second PCR of about 6 to 12 cycles using a sample-barcoded 5' primer and a J-beta primer mix. TCRdb re-derived calls from the 5' RACE reads in MiXCR, one entry per CDR3 protein. The repertoire holds roughly 800,000 distinct CDR3 sequences, about 26% seen once, with less than 3.5% in the top ten. These records were also assigned to another study, of T cells of mothers and their children.

Sequencing was carried out using blood. All receptors derive from a boy younger than 18 in good health.

The V call is TRBV29-1, the J call TRBJ1-2; D unclear. This CDR3 has 13 amino acids. Germline-derived CDR1 and CDR2 are SQVTM and ANQGSEA. Deletions cut 5 bases from V and 3 bases from J, with 13 bases between. The CDR3 sequence is CSVPRATDYGYTF. The CDR3 bases are TGCAGCGTTCCGAGGGCCACTGACTATGGCTACACCTTC.

This clonotype was picked up a small number of times. The V call is TRBV29-1, the J call TRBJ1-2, with TRBD1 identical over 8 bases. The J segment lost 0 bases and the V segment lost 4 bases, leaving 4 bases of the junction unmatched. The CDR3 has 14 amino acids. Germline lookup yields CDR1 SQVTM and CDR2 ANQGSEA. Written as DNA, the CDR3 is TGCAGCGTTGGGGAGACAGGGGCTAACTATGGCTACACCTTC. This codes for CSVGETGANYGYTF.

This clonotype has a handful of counts. The V and J genes are TRBV28 and TRBJ1-1; 7 bases match TRBD1. Germline trimming cut 3 bases from V and 11 bases from J; bases unmatched to any gene: 3. Germline V CDR1 and CDR2: MDHEN, SYDVKM. The CDR3 is 11 amino acids. The CDR3 loop is CASSLQGDAFF. The DNA of the CDR3 is TGTGCCAGCAGTTTGCAGGGGGACGCTTTCTTT. Drawing the rest from reference TRBV28 and TRBJ1-1, the complete variable domain is DVKVTQSSRYLVKRTGEKVFLECVQDMDHENMFWYRQDPGLGLRLIYFSYDVKMKEKGDIPEGYSVSREKKERFSLILESASTNQTSMYLCASSLQGDAFFGQGTRLTVV.

This clonotype occurred a few times. The chain links TRBV12-3 or TRBV12-4 to TRBJ2-3, with 7 bases matching TRBD1. Trimming removed 3 bases from V and 1 base from J; junction bases left unmatched: 10. CDR3 length equals 17 residues. CDR3 nucleotide sequence: TGTGCCAGCAGTTTTTACCCACAGGGGTCGGGCACAGATACGCAGTATTTT. Residues: CASSFYPQGSGTDTQYF.

The gene calls are TRBV9 and TRBJ2-7, with D tentatively TRBD1 (5 bases). Germline-derived CDR1 and CDR2 are SGDLS and YYNGEE. The CDR3 contains 12 residues. The ends were cut back, 0 bases at V and 6 bases at J, with 7 bases in the middle. The CDR3 region is CASSVVTGEQYF. CDR3 DNA: TGTGCCAGCAGCGTAGTTACAGGCGAGCAGTACTTC.

This chain uses TRBV6-6 with TRBJ2-7; perhaps TRBD2 as D (6 bases). The V gene lost 6 bases and the J gene lost 3 bases, with 15 bases spanning the gap. The CDR3 runs to 14 residues. Germline V gene data show CDR1 as MNHNY and CDR2 as SVGAGI (reference sequence). CDR3 in amino acids: CASRYAGTDYEQYF. As DNA, the CDR3 is TGTGCCAGCAGATACGCCGGGACTGACTACGAGCAGTACTTC.

This chain uses TRBV29-1 with TRBJ2-3, with a tentative D call TRBD2 (5 bases). The CDR3 covers 13 residues. Between the trimmed V and J ends, which lost 4 bases and 0 bases, there was a span of 8 bases. Germline V gene data show CDR1 as SQVTM and CDR2 as ANQGSEA. Here the CDR3 DNA reads TGCAGCGTTGGGAGGACTAGCACAGATACGCAGTATTTT. Residues: CSVGRTSTDTQYF.

This chain's CDR3 is CASGLNRANTEAFF. CDR3 DNA sequence: TGTGCTAGTGGTTTGAACAGGGCGAACACTGAAGCTTTCTTT. The rearrangement uses TRBV12-5 and TRBJ1-1, with D possibly being TRBD1 (6 bases). The CDR3 has 14 residues. Germline CDR1 reads LGHNT; CDR2 reads FRNRAP. The V gene lost 2 bases and the J gene lost 1 base, with 8 bases spanning the gap.

The rearrangement joins TRBV28 to TRBJ2-3; D is unresolved. CDR3 length: 17 amino acids. Germline V CDR1 and CDR2: MDHEN, SYDVKM. V lost 3 bases to trimming and J lost 1 base, with 17 bases between them. CDR3 DNA sequence: TGTGCCAGCAGTTTCGGGTACTCTCATGGACGCACAGATACGCAGTATTTT. Translating gives CASSFGYSHGRTDTQYF.

This rearrangement joins TRBV30 to TRBJ1-1; D gene ambiguous. V was trimmed by 0 bases and J by 11 bases, leaving 19 bases between them. The CDR3 length is 14 residues. The V gene's germline CDR1 is GTSNPN and CDR2 SVGIG (reference sequence). CDR3 amino acids: CAWSVRSNSGGAFF. DNA for the CDR3: TGTGCCTGGAGTGTACGGAGCAACTCAGGAGGGGCTTTCTTT.

The chain uses TRBV19 and TRBJ2-5; D is unclear. Germline V gene lookup returns CDR1 LNHDA and CDR2 SQIVND (reference sequence). The CDR3 extends over 12 amino acids. V dropped 3 bases and J dropped 3 bases, with 5 bases sitting between them. The CDR3 loop is CASSIREETQYF. CDR3 DNA sequence: TGTGCCAGTAGTATTAGGGAAGAGACCCAGTACTTC.

In this sample, this clonotype turned up a few times. The chain employs TRBV6-1 and TRBJ1-5, with 9 bases identical to TRBD1. Trimming removed 6 bases from V and 0 bases from J; junction bases left unmatched: 9. The germline V gene encodes CDR1 MNHNS and CDR2 SASEGT. This CDR3 spans 17 amino acids. CDR3 sequence: CASSGTGFDYSNQPQHF. In DNA form, the CDR3 reads TGTGCCAGCAGCGGGACAGGGTTCGATTATAGCAATCAGCCCCAGCATTTT.

The J gene is TRBJ1-6, the V gene TRBV15, with 9 nucleotides matching TRBD1. V trimming: 1 base; J trimming: 6 bases; junction bases outside the gene matches: 4. Germline V gene lookup returns CDR1 LNHNV and CDR2 YYDKDF (reference sequence). The CDR3 runs to 16 residues. The CDR3 nucleotides read TGTGCCACCAGCAGAGGGACAGGGGCCGGTAATTCACCCCTCCACTTT. Translated: CATSRGTGAGNSPLHF.

The chain carries TRBV12-3 or TRBV12-4 and TRBJ2-7; a weak D match, TRBD1 (6 bases). This CDR3 is built from 15 residues. V was cut by 7 bases and J by 3 bases, with 19 bases left in between. The CDR3 nucleotides are TGTGCCAGCACAAAAAACAGGGTGAAGTACTACGAGCAGTACTTC. Amino acids: CASTKNRVKYYEQYF.

This clonotype was counted a few times. CDR3 region: CAFSGGGNQPQHF. The CDR3, as DNA: TGTGCCTTCTCCGGAGGGGGCAATCAGCCCCAGCATTTT. The V gene is TRBV30, the J gene TRBJ1-5; D may be TRBD1 (5 bases). Germline CDR1 is GTSNPN and CDR2 is SVGIG (reference sequence). CDR3 length: 13 residues. V was clipped by 7 bases and J by 2 bases, with 12 bases between them. Full variable domain (outside the CDR3, taken from reference TRBV30 and TRBJ1-5): SQTIHQWPATLVQPVGSPLSLECTVEGTSNPNLYWYRQAAGRGLQLLFYSVGIGQISSEVPQNLSASRPQDRQFILSSKKLLLSDSGFYLCAFSGGGNQPQHFGDGTRLSIL.

This chain uses TRBV7-9 with TRBJ1-1, with 7 bases that match TRBD1. The CDR3 extends over 16 amino acids. The junction had 7 bases not matched to a gene; V was cut back by 3 bases and J by 0 bases. From germline, CDR1 is SEHNR and CDR2 FQNEAQ (reference sequence). The CDR3 region has the DNA TGTGCCAGCAGCTTTGACGACAGGGATCTGAACACTGAAGCTTTCTTT. Translation: CASSFDDRDLNTEAFF.

The rearrangement links TRBV20-1 to TRBJ2-4; TRBD1 is a possible D gene (7 bases). With 4 bases removed from V and 10 bases from J, the gap between germline ends came to 17 bases. The CDR3 sequence is 13 residues long. Germline CDR1 reads DFQATT; CDR2 reads SNEGSKA (reference sequence). The CDR3 region has the DNA TGCAGTGCTACAGCGGACAGGCGGGATATTCAGTACTTC. Amino acid sequence: CSATADRRDIQYF.

The CDR3 reads CSARRATPPQQETQYF. The CDR3 bases are TGCAGTGCTAGAAGAGCAACCCCCCCTCAACAAGAGACCCAGTACTTC. The gene calls are TRBV20-1 and TRBJ2-5; D is uncertain. Germline lookup yields CDR1 DFQATT and CDR2 SNEGSKA (reference sequence). V was trimmed by 2 bases and J by 2 bases, leaving 18 bases between them. The CDR3 totals 16 residues.

CDR3 in amino acids: CATSKSFGVNNEQYF. Here the CDR3 DNA reads TGTGCCACCAGCAAATCTTTCGGGGTGAATAACGAGCAGTACTTC. V and J are TRBV15 and TRBJ2-1; a weak D match, TRBD2 (5 bases). The J call is in doubt because the DNA end fits TRBJ2-7 better. The CDR3 is 15 amino acids. CDR1 is LNHNV, CDR2 YYDKDF, per germline (reference sequence).

The chain couples TRBV6-5 to TRBJ2-7; the D gene is possibly TRBD1 (6 bases). V was cut by 2 bases and J by 4 bases, with 9 bases left in between. The germline gives CDR1 MNHEY, CDR2 SVGAGI. The CDR3 sequence is 13 residues long. The CDR3 region is CASSYEQGYEQYF. The CDR3, as DNA: TGTGCCAGCAGTTACGAACAGGGTTACGAGCAGTACTTC.

The rearrangement joins TRBV23-1 to TRBJ1-6; the match to TRBD1 covers 8 bases. TRBV23-1 is reported as an ORF; its role is uncertain. This CDR3 spans 16 amino acids. V shed 2 bases, J shed 7 bases, and the junction held 7 bases outside the gene matches. The CDR3 sequence is CASSQPEDRANSPLHF. CDR3 sequence (DNA): TGCGCCAGCAGTCAACCGGAGGACAGGGCCAATTCACCCCTCCACTTT.

CDR3 residues: CASWGQGNTEAFF. The CDR3 DNA is TGCGCCAGCTGGGGACAGGGGAACACTGAAGCTTTCTTT. The V call is TRBV10-2, the J call TRBJ1-1; 9 bases match TRBD1. Per the germline V gene, CDR1 is WSHSY and CDR2 is SAAADI. V was pared by 8 bases and J by 1 base, with 2 bases of the junction left unmatched. The CDR3 covers 13 residues.

In this sample, this clonotype turned up many times. The chain's CDR3 is CASSLGRGYGYTF. In DNA, the CDR3 is TGTGCCAGCAGTTTGGGCAGGGGCTATGGCTACACCTTC. V and J are TRBV27 and TRBJ1-2; perhaps TRBD1 as D (6 bases). V was clipped by 3 bases and J by 4 bases, with 9 bases between them. The CDR3 has 13 amino acids. Germline CDR1 and CDR2: MNHEY and SMNVEV (reference sequence).

The V gene is TRBV4-1, the J gene TRBJ2-5; 9 nucleotides align to TRBD2. This CDR3 comprises 14 residues. V trimming: 0 bases; J trimming: 4 bases; junction bases outside the gene matches: 0. Germline V gene lookup returns CDR1 MGHRA and CDR2 YSYEKL. CDR3 coding DNA: TGCGCCAGCAGCCAAGAGCGGGGGGGAGAGACCCAGTACTTC. It yields the protein CASSQERGGETQYF.

The chain combines TRBV29-1 with TRBJ2-1; D possibly matches TRBD1 or TRBD2 (5 bases each). Trimming took off 6 bases at V and 8 bases at J, with 17 bases between the two ends. This CDR3 comprises 13 residues. Germline V gives CDR1 SQVTM, CDR2 ANQGSEA. CDR3 sequence reads: CSVTQRRGHEQFF. As DNA, the CDR3 is TGCAGCGTCACACAGCGACGGGGCCATGAGCAGTTCTTC.